This T cell receptor beta chain was found in a study of CD8 T cells in Susac syndrome. Reverse transcription of about 0.45 to 1 ug RNA was performed with random hexamers. One entry per CDR3 protein, called by TCRdb with MiXCR from the immunoSEQ multiplex PCR reads. In the table there are fewer than 80,000 distinct CDR3 sequences, approximately 94% of which are singletons. This CDR3 is 13 amino acids long. The germline CDR1 and CDR2 sequences are SQVTM and ANQGSEA. Trimming took off 6 bases at V and 5 bases at J, with 16 bases between the two ends. TEMRA cells were FACS-enriched, while CD8+ and CD4+ T cells were negatively isolated.

Specimen: CD8+ T cells from PBMCs. This sequence was found in a human donor with multiple sclerosis. The chain couples TRBV29-1 to TRBJ1-2; D gene ambiguous. CDR3 coding DNA: TGCAGCGTCCTCACCGTTGAAGGGTATGGCTACACCTTC. Its protein product is CSVLTVEGYGYTF.